Presented here are 9 T cell receptor beta chains from one specimen sequenced in a study of breast tumors, draining lymph nodes, adjacent tissues. Each CDR3 protein gets one entry after TCRdb re-called the multiplex PCR reads with MiXCR. The sample yields 200,000 to 250,000 distinct CDR3 sequences, approximately 36% seen once. Breast cancer patients provided tissue from their axillary draining lymph nodes. Material: axillary lymph node tissue. Source of these receptors: a female donor with breast cancer. Some clones in this sample may be carry-over from other donors' samples.

This clonotype is a singleton in its sample. This chain uses TRBV24-1 with TRBJ2-3; 7 nucleotides align to TRBD1. The CDR3 runs to 12 residues. CDR1 and CDR2 from the germline V gene are KGHDR and SFDVKD. V was clipped by 10 bases and J by 2 bases; unmatched bases: 2. The CDR3, as DNA: TGTGCCACAGGGGGCGACACAGATACGCAGTATTTT. This gives the protein CATGGDTDTQYF.

V and J are TRBV7-9 and TRBJ1-1; D is uncertain. CDR1 is SEHNR and CDR2 is FQNEAQ in the germline V gene (reference sequence). The CDR3 is 14 residues long. V lost 5 bases, J lost 1 base, and 11 bases lay in between. The CDR3 DNA reads TGTGCCAGCAGCGCGAGTTTGGAGAACACTGAAGCTTTCTTT. The encoded protein is CASSASLENTEAFF.

This clonotype appeared many times. The chain has TRBV7-2 and TRBJ2-2; 8 bases are a match to TRBD2. Germline assignment: CDR1 SGHTA and CDR2 FQGNSA. This CDR3 has 15 amino acids. V gave up 2 bases and J gave up 6 bases; unmatched junction bases: 5. The CDR3 nucleotides read TGTGCCAGCAGCTTAACGGGGGGGAGGCCCGGGGAGCTGTTTTTT. Translated: CASSLTGGRPGELFF.

CDR3 sequence (DNA): TGCAGCGTTGAAGATCAACTAGCGGCCCCCACAGATACGCAGTATTTT. Its translation is CSVEDQLAAPTDTQYF. V is TRBV29-1 and J is TRBJ2-3; 8 bases align to TRBD2. The length of the CDR3 is 16 residues. The junction had 7 bases not matched to a gene; V was cut back by 0 bases and J by 2 bases. Germline V gives CDR1 SQVTM, CDR2 ANQGSEA.

This clonotype was counted at least ten times. It may be a read error: a sequence one base away is much more abundant. V usage is TRBV20-1 and J usage is TRBJ1-2, with D maybe TRBD1 (6 bases). The germline V gene encodes CDR1 DFQATT and CDR2 SNEGSKA (reference sequence). V lost 1 base to trimming and J lost 4 bases, with 16 bases between them. CDR3 length: 15 amino acids. The CDR3 loop reads CSARGQGQRAYGYTF. As DNA, the CDR3 is TGCAGTGCTAGAGGCCAAGGACAGAGGGCCTATGGCTACACCTTC.

This clonotype was recorded many times. This chain joins TRBV4-1 and TRBJ2-3; D may be TRBD1 or TRBD2 (5 bases each). CDR1 MGHRA and CDR2 YSYEKL come from the germline V gene. The CDR3 is 17 residues long. V dropped 0 bases and J dropped 4 bases, with 17 bases sitting between them. In nucleotides, the CDR3 is TGCGCCAGCAGCCAAGAGAGGCAGGTGGGGGAAGCAGATACGCAGTATTTT. This encodes CASSQERQVGEADTQYF.

Many counts were recorded for this clonotype. The chain links TRBV20-1 to TRBJ2-7; D may be TRBD1 (6 bases). CDR1 and CDR2 from the germline V gene are DFQATT and SNEGSKA (reference sequence). This CDR3 has 14 residues. V was trimmed by 1 base and J by 5 bases, leaving 15 bases between them. The CDR3, as DNA: TGCAGTGCTAGAGCCTTTGGCAGGGGCGACGAGCAGTACTTC. Residues: CSARAFGRGDEQYF.

This chain links TRBV5-1 with TRBJ2-2; no clear D. The CDR3 sequence is 13 residues long. Germline V gene data show CDR1 as SGHRS and CDR2 as YFSETQ. V was trimmed by 4 bases and J by 1 base, leaving 5 bases between them. CDR3 region: CASSEGNTGELFF. For the CDR3, the DNA is TGCGCCAGCAGCGAAGGGAACACCGGGGAGCTGTTTTTT.

Many counts were recorded for this clonotype. The rearrangement links TRBV25-1 to TRBJ1-1; D is uncertain. CDR3 size: 11 residues. V dropped 5 bases and J dropped 7 bases, with 8 bases sitting between them. CDR1 is MGHDK and CDR2 is SYGVNS in the germline V gene. The CDR3 coding sequence is TGTGCCAGCAGTACGGAAGTTGAAGCTTTCTTT. Amino acid sequence: CASSTEVEAFF.